The 3 T cell receptor beta chains below all came from one sample that was sequenced in a study of graft-versus-host responses after intestinal transplantation. No antigen is known for these receptors. Produced via immunoSEQ multiplex PCR; TCRdb's table is partial and in-frame only. The data contain some 79,000 clones, about 89% of them seen just once; the ten biggest clones take up 0.3% to 0.4%. Sequences were derived from unstimulated CD4+ T cells sorted from spleen or lymph node cells, sampled before intestinal transplant. Receptor source: a human donor who received an intestinal transplant.

This clone was seen once. This chain links TRBV6-4 with TRBJ1-1; D possibly corresponds to TRBD1 (5 bases). Germline V CDR1 and CDR2: MRHNA, SNTAGT. This CDR3 contains 13 residues. With 7 bases removed from V and 1 base from J, the gap between germline ends came to 10 bases. DNA for the CDR3: TGTGCCAGCATTATGACAGAGAACACTGAAGCTTTCTTT. Its translation: CASIMTENTEAFF.

The gene calls are TRBV4-2 and TRBJ1-1; D not resolved. Between the trimmed V and J ends, which lost 0 bases and 1 base, there was a span of 9 bases. The CDR3 runs 15 residues. Germline V gene sequence: CDR1 LGHNA, CDR2 YNFKEQ. The CDR3 loop is CASSQEDSWNTEAFF. The CDR3 nucleotides read TGTGCCAGCAGCCAAGAAGACTCCTGGAACACTGAAGCTTTCTTT.

The chain employs TRBV30 and TRBJ2-3; D is uncertain. Germline assignment: CDR1 GTSNPN and CDR2 SVGIG (reference sequence). The CDR3 has 15 residues. Between the trimmed V and J ends, which lost 1 base and 1 base, there was a span of 12 bases. The CDR3 loop is CAWSARQMGTDTQYF. CDR3 nucleotide sequence: TGTGCCTGGAGTGCCAGGCAGATGGGCACAGATACGCAGTATTTT.